A single sample gave rise to the 9 T cell receptor beta chains below, sequenced in a study of blood T cell repertoires in COVID-19. Generated by immunoSEQ multiplex PCR, the TCRdb table keeps only in-frame clones and is missing some. The table lists 100,000 to 150,000 clones, 69% of them singletons. The sample taken for sequencing was peripheral blood. These receptor sequences come from a woman aged 70 to 79 with acute or convalescent COVID-19.

The rearrangement links TRBV30 to TRBJ2-3; 10 bases map to TRBD2. This CDR3 has 13 residues. V dropped 3 bases and J dropped 3; count of bases not matched to a gene: 0. Per the germline V gene, CDR1 is GTSNPN and CDR2 is SVGIG (reference sequence). The CDR3 here is CAWRLAGTDTQYF. DNA for the CDR3: TGTGCCTGGAGACTAGCGGGAACAGATACGCAGTATTTT.

This chain links TRBV5-1 with TRBJ1-2, with a weak D call TRBD1 (6 bases). V was shortened by 0 bases and J by 6 bases, with 15 bases between the two germline ends. The CDR3 is made up of 15 amino acids. Per germline, CDR1 SGHRS and CDR2 YFSETQ. CDR3 sequence: CASSLARGALHGYTF. CDR3 nucleotide sequence: TGCGCCAGCAGCTTGGCCCGGGGGGCTCTCCATGGCTACACCTTC.

V gene TRBV6-4 combines with J gene TRBJ1-2; D gene uncertain. The V end was cut by 0 bases, the J end by 7 bases, with 9 bases between. CDR1 is MRHNA and CDR2 is SNTAGT in the germline V gene. The CDR3 is made up of 13 amino acids. CDR3 nucleotide sequence: TGTGCCAGCAGTGACTCTGGCGGCTTTGGCTACACCTTC. This translates into CASSDSGGFGYTF.

The V call is TRBV28, the J call TRBJ1-6, with a weak D call TRBD1 (5 bases). Trimming removed 2 bases from V and 11 bases from J, with 25 bases in between. This CDR3 contains 18 residues. Germline V gives CDR1 MDHEN, CDR2 SYDVKM. The CDR3 here is CASSLGAGVTLPRAPLHF. CDR3 in DNA: TGTGCCAGCAGTTTAGGGGCGGGGGTCACACTTCCACGGGCACCCCTCCACTTT.

V usage is TRBV11-3 and J usage is TRBJ2-3, with 8 nucleotides matching TRBD2. The CDR3 spans 15 residues. The V gene end was trimmed by 5 bases and the J gene end by 1 base; junction bases not matched to a gene: 5. CDR1 and CDR2 from the germline V gene are SGHNT and YENEEA. CDR3 DNA: TGTGCCAGCAGCCGATCTAGCGGGCGCACAGATACGCAGTATTTT. Protein sequence: CASSRSSGRTDTQYF.

The chain carries TRBV2 and TRBJ2-7; 7 bases map to TRBD1. The CDR3 has 13 amino acids. With 4 bases clipped from V and 2 bases from J, the junction kept 2 bases outside the gene matches. In germline, CDR1 is SNHLY, CDR2 FYNNEI. The chain's CDR3 is CASSGQGPYEQYF. The CDR3 nucleotides read TGTGCCAGCAGTGGACAGGGTCCCTACGAGCAGTACTTC.

V gene TRBV27 combines with J gene TRBJ1-2, with 10 bases identical to TRBD1. Germline V lookup: CDR1 MNHEY, CDR2 SMNVEV (reference sequence). The CDR3 spans 16 residues. With 1 base clipped from V and 6 bases from J, the junction kept 8 bases outside the gene matches. For the CDR3, the DNA is TGTGCCAGCAGTTTATACGGGGACAGGGGATGGGATGGCTACACCTTC. Encoded protein: CASSLYGDRGWDGYTF.

The J gene is TRBJ2-7, the V gene TRBV10-1, with D possibly being TRBD1 (6 bases). Trimming shortened V by 3 bases and J by 5 bases, and 14 bases separated the two germline ends. This CDR3 contains 14 residues. CDR1 WNHNN and CDR2 SYGVQD come from the germline V gene (reference sequence). Here the CDR3 reads CASSDPRGADEQYF. DNA for the CDR3: TGCGCCAGCAGTGATCCCAGGGGAGCCGACGAGCAGTACTTC.

In nucleotides, the CDR3 is TGTGCCAGCAGTTACAACAACAGGGTTCCCGTCGGAAACACCATATATTTT. Encoded protein: CASSYNNRVPVGNTIYF. This chain joins TRBV13 and TRBJ1-3; possibly TRBD1 for D (6 bases). This CDR3 is built from 17 residues. V was clipped by 6 bases and J by 4 bases, with 22 bases between them. CDR1 PRHDT and CDR2 FYEKMQ come from the germline V gene (reference sequence).